This TCR beta chain was identified during a study of T cell responses to AZD1222 COVID-19 vaccine. Data came from immunoSEQ multiplex PCR; TCRdb stores just in-frame clones and leaves some out. Of 130,000 or so clones listed, approximately 85% are singletons. This CDR3 comprises 16 residues. Trimming removed 0 bases at V and 2 bases at J, with 14 bases between. The V gene's germline CDR1 is GTSNPN and CDR2 SVGIG (reference sequence). Specimen: peripheral blood, collected on day 0 of AZD1222 vaccination. This clonotype was sampled from an adult in good health. The V gene is TRBV30, the J gene TRBJ2-1; D uncertain. CDR3 amino acids: CAWSVSADGPYNEQFF. DNA of the CDR3: TGTGCCTGGAGTGTTAGTGCGGACGGGCCCTACAATGAGCAGTTCTTC.